This T cell receptor beta chain derives from a study of blood T cell repertoires in COVID-19. The V and J ends lost 6 bases and 4 bases respectively, with 18 bases between them. The germline CDR1 and CDR2 sequences are MNHEY and SVGAGI. This CDR3 region has 15 residues. The table came from immunoSEQ multiplex PCR; TCRdb's copy has only in-frame clones and leaves some out. The sample lists about 21,000 clones, around 92% occurring once. Source material: peripheral blood. This TCR came from a human donor in a cohort sampled during active COVID-19. The chain carries TRBV6-5 and TRBJ1-2, with D perhaps matching TRBD1 (5 bases). The CDR3 DNA reads TGTGCCAGCAGGATGGGTGGGCAGGGTACCTATGGCTACACCTTC. Protein product: CASRMGGQGTYGYTF.